This entry features one T cell receptor (beta chain) sequence. The data were obtained in a study of blood T cell repertoires in COVID-19. Study overall: From T cells, B-cell-depleted T cells, or PBMCs came the material, which was cDNA or gDNA.

Per the germline V gene, CDR1 is SGHTS and CDR2 is YDEGEE. The V segment lost 4 bases and the J segment 0 bases; nucleotides outside the gene matches: 10. The CDR3 covers 17 residues. Assay: immunoSEQ multiplex PCR; the TCRdb copy retains only in-frame clones and omits some. The table shows about 69,000 clones, with roughly 79% occurring only once. The source of this sequence is a human donor in a cohort sampled during active COVID-19. The chain couples TRBV5-8 to TRBJ1-5, with 7 positions matching TRBD1. Sequencing input: peripheral blood. The CDR3 sequence is CASSTILTGPSNQPQHF. The DNA for the CDR3 is TGTGCCAGCAGCACCATCCTGACAGGGCCTAGCAATCAGCCCCAGCATTTT.